The TCR beta chain described here comes from a study of shared T cell receptors in the human thymus. TCRdb's copy holds only in-frame clones and misses some; the assay was immunoSEQ multiplex PCR. The sample carries some 720,000 clones, 85% to 90% recorded once. The same data also went into a second study, on human thymus T cells. According to that study: The source of the thymus tissue was resections taken during corrective heart surgery. Overlap was high between thymic repertoires from unrelated individuals, as reported in related research.

The sequence derives from a boy younger than two with a congenital heart defect. Material: thymocytes.

The CDR3 region has the DNA TGTGCCAGCAGTCTACTTAGCGGGAGGAAGTACGAGCAGTACTTC. Amino acids: CASSLLSGRKYEQYF. V gene TRBV27 combines with J gene TRBJ2-7; 10 bases fit TRBD2. CDR3 length: 15 residues. The J segment lost 4 bases and the V segment lost 5 bases, leaving 8 bases of the junction unmatched. Germline CDR1 is MNHEY and CDR2 is SMNVEV (reference sequence).